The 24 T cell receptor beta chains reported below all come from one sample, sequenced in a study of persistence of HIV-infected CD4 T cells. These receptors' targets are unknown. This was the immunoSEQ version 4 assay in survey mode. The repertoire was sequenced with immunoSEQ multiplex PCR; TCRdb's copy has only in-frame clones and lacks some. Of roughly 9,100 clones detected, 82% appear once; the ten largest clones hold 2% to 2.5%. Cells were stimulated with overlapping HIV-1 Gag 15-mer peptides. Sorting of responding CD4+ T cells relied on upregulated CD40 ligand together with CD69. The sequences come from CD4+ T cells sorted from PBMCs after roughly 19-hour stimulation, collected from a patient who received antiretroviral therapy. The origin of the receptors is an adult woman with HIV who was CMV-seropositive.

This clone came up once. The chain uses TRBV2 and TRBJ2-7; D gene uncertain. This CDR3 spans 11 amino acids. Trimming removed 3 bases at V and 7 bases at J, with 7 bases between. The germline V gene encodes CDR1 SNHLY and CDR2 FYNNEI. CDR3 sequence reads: CASSDPQEQYF. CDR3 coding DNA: TGTGCCAGCAGTGATCCCCAGGAGCAGTACTTC.

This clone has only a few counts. The CDR3 sequence: CATSDYRVEGYTF. CDR3 nucleotide sequence: TGTGCCACCAGTGATTACAGGGTAGAGGGCTACACCTTC. The chain employs TRBV24-1 and TRBJ1-2; perhaps TRBD1 as D (6 bases). V was pared by 2 bases and J by 8 bases, with 11 bases between. Germline-derived CDR1 and CDR2 are KGHDR and SFDVKD. This CDR3 has 13 amino acids.

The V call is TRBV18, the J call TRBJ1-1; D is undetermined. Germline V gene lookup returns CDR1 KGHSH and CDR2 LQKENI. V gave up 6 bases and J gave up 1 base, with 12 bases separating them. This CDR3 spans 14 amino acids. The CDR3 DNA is TGTGCCAGCTCCGCATCGTGGGGGAACACTGAAGCTTTCTTT. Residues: CASSASWGNTEAFF. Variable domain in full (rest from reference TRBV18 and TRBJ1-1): NAGVMQNPRHLVRRRGQEARLRCSPMKGHSHVYWYRQLPEEGLKFMVYLQKENIIDESGMPKERFSAEFPKEGPSILRIQQVVRGDSAAYFCASSASWGNTEAFFGQGTRLTVV.

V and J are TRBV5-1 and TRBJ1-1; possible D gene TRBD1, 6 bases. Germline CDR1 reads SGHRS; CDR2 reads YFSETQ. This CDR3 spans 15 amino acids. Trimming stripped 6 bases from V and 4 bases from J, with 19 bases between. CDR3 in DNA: TGCGCCAGCAAAGTGGGGGCCCCGCCGGGCACTGAAGCTTTCTTT. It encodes CASKVGAPPGTEAFF.

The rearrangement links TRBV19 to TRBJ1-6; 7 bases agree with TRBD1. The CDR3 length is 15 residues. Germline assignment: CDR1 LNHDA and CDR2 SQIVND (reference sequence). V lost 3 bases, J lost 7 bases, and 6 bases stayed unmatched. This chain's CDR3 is CASSIDRAGNSPLHF. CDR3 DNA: TGTGCCAGTAGTATTGACAGGGCTGGAAATTCACCCCTCCACTTT.

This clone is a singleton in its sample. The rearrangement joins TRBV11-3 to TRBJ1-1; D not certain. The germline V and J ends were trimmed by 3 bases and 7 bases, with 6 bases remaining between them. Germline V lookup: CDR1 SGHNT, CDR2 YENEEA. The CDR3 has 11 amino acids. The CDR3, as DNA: TGTGCCAGCAGCTTCGGGGTTGAAGCTTTCTTT. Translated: CASSFGVEAFF.

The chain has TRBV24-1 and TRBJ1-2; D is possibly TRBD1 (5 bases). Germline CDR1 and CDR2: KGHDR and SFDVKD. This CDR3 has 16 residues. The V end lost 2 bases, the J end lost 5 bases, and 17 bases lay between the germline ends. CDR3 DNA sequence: TGTGCCACCAGTGATTCACAACAGGTGGAGGGGTATGGCTACACCTTC. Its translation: CATSDSQQVEGYGYTF.

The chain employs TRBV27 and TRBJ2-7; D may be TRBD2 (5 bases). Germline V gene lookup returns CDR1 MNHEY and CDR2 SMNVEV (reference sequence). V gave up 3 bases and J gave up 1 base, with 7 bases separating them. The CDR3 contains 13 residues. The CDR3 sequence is CASSFPGSYEQYF. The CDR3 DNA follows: TGTGCCAGCAGTTTCCCGGGGTCCTACGAGCAGTACTTC.

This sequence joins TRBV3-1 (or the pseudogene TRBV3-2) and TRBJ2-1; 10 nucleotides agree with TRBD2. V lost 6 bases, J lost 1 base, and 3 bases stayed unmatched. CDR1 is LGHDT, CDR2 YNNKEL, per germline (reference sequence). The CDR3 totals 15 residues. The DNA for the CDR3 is TGTGCCAGCAGACCTAGCGGGGGATCCTACAATGAGCAGTTCTTC. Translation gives CASRPSGGSYNEQFF.

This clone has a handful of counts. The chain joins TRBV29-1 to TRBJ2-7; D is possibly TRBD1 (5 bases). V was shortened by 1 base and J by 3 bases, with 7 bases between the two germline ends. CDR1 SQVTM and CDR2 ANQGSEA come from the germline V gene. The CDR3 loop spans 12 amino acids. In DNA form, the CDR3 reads TGCAGCGTTGAAGGACAGCTCTACGAGCAGTACTTC. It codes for CSVEGQLYEQYF.

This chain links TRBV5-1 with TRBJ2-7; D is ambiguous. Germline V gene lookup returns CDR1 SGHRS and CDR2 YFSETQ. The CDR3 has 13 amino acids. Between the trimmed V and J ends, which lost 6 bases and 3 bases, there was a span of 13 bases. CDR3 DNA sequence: TGCGCCAGCAAACCCGACATACTCTACGAGCAGTACTTC. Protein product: CASKPDILYEQYF. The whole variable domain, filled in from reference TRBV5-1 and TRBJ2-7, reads KAGVTQTPRYLIKTRGQQVTLSCSPISGHRSVSWYQQTPGQGLQFLFEYFSETQRNKGNFPGRFSGRQFSNSRSEMNVSTLELGDSALYLCASKPDILYEQYFGPGTRLTVT.

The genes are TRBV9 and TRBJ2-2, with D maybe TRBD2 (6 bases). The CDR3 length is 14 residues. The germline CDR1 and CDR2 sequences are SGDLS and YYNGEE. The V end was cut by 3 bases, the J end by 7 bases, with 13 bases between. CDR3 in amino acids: CASSGAPGGGELFF. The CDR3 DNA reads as TGTGCCAGCAGCGGAGCCCCCGGGGGCGGGGAGCTGTTTTTT.

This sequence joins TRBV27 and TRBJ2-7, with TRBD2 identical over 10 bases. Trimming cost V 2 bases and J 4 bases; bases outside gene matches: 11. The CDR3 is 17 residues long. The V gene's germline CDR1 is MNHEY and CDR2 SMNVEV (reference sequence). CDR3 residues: CASSLKYPSGSGYEQYF. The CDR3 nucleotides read TGTGCCAGCAGTTTAAAGTATCCTAGCGGGAGTGGATACGAGCAGTACTTC.

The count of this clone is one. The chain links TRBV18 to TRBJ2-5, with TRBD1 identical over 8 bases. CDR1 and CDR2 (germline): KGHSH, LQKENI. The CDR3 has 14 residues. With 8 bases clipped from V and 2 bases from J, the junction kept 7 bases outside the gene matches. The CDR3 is CASLPRGLQETQYF. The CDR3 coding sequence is TGTGCCAGCCTCCCCAGGGGGCTGCAAGAGACCCAGTACTTC.

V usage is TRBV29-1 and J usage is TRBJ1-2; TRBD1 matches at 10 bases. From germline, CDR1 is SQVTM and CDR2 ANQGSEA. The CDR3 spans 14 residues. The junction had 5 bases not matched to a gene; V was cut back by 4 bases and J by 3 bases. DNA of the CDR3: TGCAGCGTTGCGGACAGGGGGATGGACTATGGCTACACCTTC. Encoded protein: CSVADRGMDYGYTF.

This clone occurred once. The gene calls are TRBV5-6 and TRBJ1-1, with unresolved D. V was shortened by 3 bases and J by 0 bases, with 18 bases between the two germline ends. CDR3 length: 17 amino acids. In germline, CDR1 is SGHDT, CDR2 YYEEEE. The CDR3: CASSSLTGELMNTEAFF. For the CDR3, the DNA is TGTGCCAGCAGCTCCTTGACGGGAGAGTTGATGAACACTGAAGCTTTCTTT.

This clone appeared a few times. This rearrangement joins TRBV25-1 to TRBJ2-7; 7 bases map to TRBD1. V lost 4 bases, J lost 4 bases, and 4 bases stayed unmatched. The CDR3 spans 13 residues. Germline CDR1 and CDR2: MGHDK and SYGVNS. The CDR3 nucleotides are TGTGCCAGCAGTGGACAGGGTCTTTACGAGCAGTACTTC. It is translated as CASSGQGLYEQYF.

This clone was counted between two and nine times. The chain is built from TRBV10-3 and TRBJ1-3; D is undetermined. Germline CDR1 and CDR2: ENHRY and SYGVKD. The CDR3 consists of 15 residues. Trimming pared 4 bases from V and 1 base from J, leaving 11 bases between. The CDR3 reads CAISASPKSGNTIYF. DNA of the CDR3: TGTGCCATCAGTGCGAGTCCCAAATCTGGAAACACCATATATTTT.

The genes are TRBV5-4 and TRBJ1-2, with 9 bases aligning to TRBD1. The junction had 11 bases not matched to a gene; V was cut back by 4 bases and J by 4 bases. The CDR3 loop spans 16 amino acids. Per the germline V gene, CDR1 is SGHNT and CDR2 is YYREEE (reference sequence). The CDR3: CASSPGQGSVGYGYTF. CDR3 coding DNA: TGTGCCAGCAGCCCGGGACAGGGTTCGGTCGGCTATGGCTACACCTTC.

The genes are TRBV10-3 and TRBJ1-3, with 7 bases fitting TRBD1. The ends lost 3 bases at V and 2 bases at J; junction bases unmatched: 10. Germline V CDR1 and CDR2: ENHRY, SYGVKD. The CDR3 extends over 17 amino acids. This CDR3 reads CAISDPTGHFAGNTIYF. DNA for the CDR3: TGTGCCATCAGTGACCCGACAGGGCACTTCGCTGGAAACACCATATATTTT.

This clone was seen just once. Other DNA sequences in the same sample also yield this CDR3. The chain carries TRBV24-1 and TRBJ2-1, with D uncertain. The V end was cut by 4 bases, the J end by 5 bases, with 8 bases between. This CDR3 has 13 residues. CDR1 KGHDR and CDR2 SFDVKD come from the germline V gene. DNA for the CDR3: TGTGCCACCAGTGACTCAGGAAACAATGAGCAGTTCTTC. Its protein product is CATSDSGNNEQFF.

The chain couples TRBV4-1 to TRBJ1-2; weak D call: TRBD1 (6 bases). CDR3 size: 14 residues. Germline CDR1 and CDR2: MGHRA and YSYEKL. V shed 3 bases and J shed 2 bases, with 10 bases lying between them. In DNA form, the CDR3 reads TGCGCCAGCAGCCACCAGGGGCTGAACTATGGCTACACCTTC. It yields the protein CASSHQGLNYGYTF.

In DNA, the CDR3 is TGTGCCAGCAAATCGGGACAGGGGTTCTACGAGCAGTACTTC. Protein: CASKSGQGFYEQYF. The V call is TRBV28, the J call TRBJ2-7, with 10 positions matching TRBD1. Looked up from germline, CDR1 is MDHEN and CDR2 is SYDVKM. V lost 7 bases, J lost 3 bases, and 6 bases stayed unmatched. CDR3 length: 14 residues.

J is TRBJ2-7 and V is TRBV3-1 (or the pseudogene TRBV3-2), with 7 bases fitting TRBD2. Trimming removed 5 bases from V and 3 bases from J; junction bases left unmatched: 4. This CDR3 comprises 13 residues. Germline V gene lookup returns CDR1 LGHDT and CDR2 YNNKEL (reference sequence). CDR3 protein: CASSSGGGYEQYF. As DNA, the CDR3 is TGTGCCAGCAGCTCGGGGGGAGGCTACGAGCAGTACTTC.